This entry lists 9 T cell receptor beta chains sequenced from one sample in a study of blood T cell repertoires in COVID-19. Clones were sequenced by immunoSEQ multiplex PCR, and TCRdb holds only the in-frame ones, with some missing. The repertoire consists of a few hundred thousand clones, with around 89% occurring once and the leading ten covering approximately 7.2%. The sequenced sample consisted of peripheral blood. The receptors come from a woman in her 30s who had recovered from COVID-19.

The chain uses TRBV11-2 and TRBJ1-1; perhaps TRBD1 as D (5 bases). The CDR3 is 13 residues long. V lost 3 bases, J lost 6 bases, and 11 bases lay in between. CDR1 and CDR2 (germline): SGHAT, FQNNGV. In nucleotides, the CDR3 is TGTGCCAGCAGCTTCGACAGAGACCCTGAAGCTTTCTTT. As protein: CASSFDRDPEAFF.

The V and J genes are TRBV7-2 and TRBJ1-1; a weak D match, TRBD1 (5 bases). The V gene lost 5 bases and the J gene lost 7 bases, with 14 bases spanning the gap. This CDR3 has 13 residues. Germline-derived CDR1 and CDR2 are SGHTA and FQGNSA. The CDR3 spells CASSQGPRVEAFF. The CDR3, as DNA: TGTGCCAGCAGCCAAGGACCCAGGGTTGAAGCTTTCTTT.

Only a few counts were recorded for this clone. The V and J genes are TRBV6-5 and TRBJ2-2; D is perhaps TRBD2 (7 bases). Germline loops: CDR1 MNHEY, CDR2 SVGAGI. The CDR3 has 14 residues. With 7 bases removed from V and 5 bases from J, the gap between germline ends came to 14 bases. The CDR3 nucleotides are TGTGCCAGCACTGTCGGGGGGCGGACCGGGGAGCTGTTTTTT. Protein product: CASTVGGRTGELFF.

This clone was detected once. The J gene is TRBJ2-3, the V gene TRBV9; D is perhaps TRBD2 (6 bases). The length of the CDR3 is 15 residues. V dropped 1 base and J dropped 6 bases, with 15 bases sitting between them. CDR1 and CDR2 (germline): SGDLS, YYNGEE. The CDR3 loop reads CASSVFVAGGDTQYF. As DNA, the CDR3 is TGTGCCAGCAGCGTATTTGTTGCTGGGGGGGATACGCAGTATTTT.

This clone was observed once. This chain uses TRBV28 with TRBJ2-7; 7 bases fit TRBD1. Germline values: CDR1 MDHEN, CDR2 SYDVKM. The CDR3 contains 16 residues. V shed 1 base, J shed 7 bases, and the junction held 13 bases outside the gene matches. CDR3 sequence: CASSLFPGQPRREQYF. Written as DNA, the CDR3 is TGTGCCAGCAGTTTATTTCCGGGACAGCCGCGTCGGGAGCAGTACTTC.

This clone was observed a handful of times. This chain uses TRBV28 with TRBJ2-6; D remains ambiguous. The germline V gene encodes CDR1 MDHEN and CDR2 SYDVKM. This CDR3 has 14 residues. V lost 2 bases and J 4 bases, leaving 6 bases between the germline ends. This CDR3 reads CASSLIGGANVLTF. In DNA form, the CDR3 reads TGTGCCAGCAGTTTAATTGGCGGGGCCAACGTCCTGACTTTC.

V usage is TRBV30 and J usage is TRBJ2-5, with no clear D. Germline V lookup: CDR1 GTSNPN, CDR2 SVGIG (reference sequence). Trimming stripped 2 bases from V and 5 bases from J, with 6 bases between. The CDR3 totals 11 residues. DNA for the CDR3: TGTGCCTGGAGTATGTATGAGACCCAGTACTTC. Encoded protein: CAWSMYETQYF.

This chain connects TRBV7-2 to TRBJ2-1, with TRBD2 identical over 9 bases. V lost 5 bases to trimming and J lost 9 bases; unmatched junction nucleotides: 11. The CDR3 sequence is 15 residues long. The germline V gene has CDR1 SGHTA and CDR2 FQGNSA. CDR3 protein: CASSQWGLAPTEQFF. Written as DNA, the CDR3 is TGTGCCAGCAGCCAATGGGGACTAGCTCCCACTGAGCAGTTCTTC.

Only a few counts were recorded for this clone. This rearrangement joins TRBV3-1 (or the pseudogene TRBV3-2) to TRBJ1-5; D gene unclear. Between the trimmed V and J ends, which lost 0 bases and 0 bases, there was a span of 18 bases. Germline loops: CDR1 LGHDT, CDR2 YNNKEL (reference sequence). The CDR3 covers 19 residues. CDR3 protein: CASSQDAGPHSYSNQPQHF. In DNA, the CDR3 is TGTGCCAGCAGCCAAGATGCGGGTCCACACTCCTATAGCAATCAGCCCCAGCATTTT.